A selection of T cell receptor beta chains follows, all from one sample in a study of Graves' ophthalmopathy and Graves' hyperthyroidism. TCRdb re-called the multiplex PCR reads through MiXCR, storing one row per CDR3 protein. The sample carries about 1.2 million distinct CDR3 sequences, 35% to 40% recorded once. Source material: peripheral blood or thyroid tissue (not recorded which). Receptors originate from an adult man with Graves' hyperthyroidism. Each CDR3 is given with its conserved first and last residue. The order of the fields is D gene, clone size, J gene, V gene, CDR3 DNA, CDR3 protein. D genes are given only for firm matches. Part of the rows lack a size; the others show once, few, many or a class for expanded clones.

TRBD1	many	TRBJ1-2	TRBV2	TGTGCCAGCACTACCGGGACAGCTAACTATGGCTACACCTTC	CASTTGTANYGYTF
NA	many	TRBJ1-1	TRBV29-1	TGCAGCGTGGGAGGGGTCACTGAAGCTTTCTTT	CSVGGVTEAFF
TRBD2	NA	TRBJ2-7	TRBV10-3	TGTGCCATGGGGAGGAGCGGGACTAGCTCCTACGAGCAGTACTTC	CAMGRSGTSSYEQYF
TRBD1	NA	TRBJ2-3	TRBV13	TGTGCCAGCAGCTCCCGACAGGGAGGCACAGATACGCAGTATTTT	CASSSRQGGTDTQYF
NA	many	TRBJ2-5	TRBV20-1	TGCAGTGCTAGAGAGAGGTGGGAGACCCAGTACTTC	CSARERWETQYF
TRBD2	many	TRBJ2-7	TRBV29-1	TGCAGCGTTCAACTGGTGACGGGAGGGCCTAACGAGCAGTACTTC	CSVQLVTGGPNEQYF
NA	NA	TRBJ2-5	TRBV25-1	TGTGCCAGCAGTGAAGGGGTTCCCTCAGGGGTGGGCCAAGAGACCCAGTACTTC	CASSEGVPSGVGQETQYF
NA	many	TRBJ2-5	TRBV4-3	TGCGCCAGCAGCCAACAACGGGGGAAGCAAGAGACCCAGTACTTC	CASSQQRGKQETQYF
TRBD1	NA	TRBJ2-5	TRBV10-3	TGTGCCATCAGTGAGCCCACAGGGGACCGAGAGACCCAGTACTTC	CAISEPTGDRETQYF
NA	many	TRBJ2-5	TRBV4-1	TGCGCCAGCAGCCAAGAATCGGTATACGCAGAGACCCAGTACTTC	CASSQESVYAETQYF
TRBD2	many	TRBJ2-7	TRBV29-1	TGCAGCGTCTCACCCGCGGGAGGGCCTTACGAGCAGTACTTC	CSVSPAGGPYEQYF
NA	NA	TRBJ2-2	TRBV25-1	TGTGCCAGCAGTTTATTCAGGGTTAACACCGGGGAGCTGTTTTTT	CASSLFRVNTGELFF
NA	NA	TRBJ2-3	TRBV28	TGTGCCAGCAGTTTGCGGGCCGTTTCGTATTTT	CASSLRAVSYF
TRBD2	few	TRBJ2-5	TRBV20-1	TGCAGTGCCAGAGGGACTAGCGCGGTTGAGACCCAGTACTTC	CSARGTSAVETQYF
TRBD1	few	TRBJ1-6	TRBV20-1	TGCAGTGCTAGAGGACAGGGGGCTGGCTCACCCCTCCACTTT	CSARGQGAGSPLHF
NA	many	TRBJ2-7	TRBV4-3	TGCGCCAGCAGCCAAGATCTTGGATTGAACGAGCAGTACTTC	CASSQDLGLNEQYF
TRBD2	many	TRBJ2-7	TRBV7-9	TGTGCCAGCAGCTTGCCCGGGACTAGCGGGAGGGGACGTCTCGAGCAGTACTTC	CASSLPGTSGRGRLEQYF
NA	NA	TRBJ2-7	TRBV15	TGTGCCACCAGCAGAGAGATCTTGGAGACAGGCACCTACGAGCAGTACTTC	CATSREILETGTYEQYF
TRBD1	NA	TRBJ2-7	TRBV7-2	TGTGCCAGCAGCCCAGGGACAGGGTCGCGCGAGCAGTACTTC	CASSPGTGSREQYF
TRBD2	NA	TRBJ2-7	TRBV4-2	TGTGCCAGCAGCCAAGGGTCGAGCGGGAGTGTCGAGCAGTACTTC	CASSQGSSGSVEQYF
NA	NA	TRBJ1-4	TRBV24-1	TGTGCCAGCAGTCTCATCGTGGGGGCGATTAATGAAAAACTGTTTTTT	CASSLIVGAINEKLFF
NA	NA	TRBJ2-7	TRBV7-3	TGTGCCAGCAGCCTCGGACCGGAGAGGGGGCAGTACTTC	CASSLGPERGQYF
TRBD1	NA	TRBJ2-5	TRBV6-6	TGTGCCAGCGATGGGGGACAGCCGGAGACCCAGTACTTC	CASDGGQPETQYF
NA	NA	TRBJ2-6	TRBV15	TGTGCCACCAGCAGTATGGGGGGGCCGGGTTCTGGGGCCAACGTCCTGACTTTC	CATSSMGGPGSGANVLTF
NA	few	TRBJ1-2	TRBV10-3	TGTGCCAGCAGTGACAGGTTGGAGGGTGGCTACACCTTC	CASSDRLEGGYTF
NA	many	TRBJ1-4	TRBV5-1	TGCGCCAGCAGCATAGACAGTGAAAAACTGTTTTTT	CASSIDSEKLFF
NA	NA	TRBJ1-5	TRBV2	TGTGCCAGCAACCCCCCCAATCAGCCCCAGCATTTT	CASNPPNQPQHF
NA	NA	TRBJ1-6	TRBV9	TGTGCCAGCAGCGTAGGGGCAGGGAATTCACCCCTCCACTTT	CASSVGAGNSPLHF
NA	few	TRBJ1-5	TRBV7-2	TGTGCCAGCAGCCTAGGGGGTCTCTGGGGTCAGCCCCAGCATTTT	CASSLGGLWGQPQHF
NA	many	TRBJ1-1	TRBV29-1	TGCAGCGTTGGGGGACATCTGAACACTGAAGCTTTCTTT	CSVGGHLNTEAFF
NA	NA	TRBJ1-2	TRBV7-2	TGTGCCAGCAGCACCCGTAACTATGGCTACACCTTC	CASSTRNYGYTF
TRBD2	NA	TRBJ2-5	TRBV10-3	TGTGCCAGCAGTTCGACTCGCGGGGGGGCATTAGAGGCCCAGTACTTC	CASSSTRGGALEAQYF
NA	NA	TRBJ2-7	TRBV11-2	TGTGCCAGCAGCGGCAGGGTTAATGTTGACGAGCAGTACTTC	CASSGRVNVDEQYF
NA	many	TRBJ2-7	TRBV11-2	TGTGCCAGCAGCCCTTTGCAATACGAGCAGTACTTC	CASSPLQYEQYF
NA	many	TRBJ1-1	TRBV10-3	TGTGCCATCAGTGAGTACAGTGTCGCCACTGAAGCTTTCTTT	CAISEYSVATEAFF